This T cell receptor (beta chain) emerged from a study of cytomegalovirus exposure and HLA in healthy donors. Overall study context: A data release that came early held approximately 85 million unique TCRs from HLA-typed donors.

With regard to this clone: Its antigen is undetermined.

The PCR contained 60 Vbeta and 13 Jbeta primers. TCRdb keeps only in-frame clones here, not all; method: immunoSEQ multiplex PCR. Seen here are more than 150,000 clones, around 86% observed once, and the top ten hold about 0.8%. In germline, CDR1 is WSHSY, CDR2 SAAADI. Trimming removed 5 bases from V and 3 bases from J, with 10 bases in between. The CDR3 has 13 amino acids. General study results and limits: A missense variant in DCLRE1C was later tied to TCR beta V- and J-gene trimming.

V is TRBV10-2 and J is TRBJ2-5; D unclear. The receptor was isolated from a woman in her late teens or twenties in good health and CMV-seronegative. Input material: PBMCs. The CDR3 loop reads CASSPFEEETQYF. For the CDR3, the DNA is TGCGCCAGCAGTCCCTTCGAGGAAGAGACCCAGTACTTC.